The rows below give T cell receptor beta chains drawn from one sample of a study of blood T cell repertoires in COVID-19. Sequenced by immunoSEQ multiplex PCR; TCRdb stores in-frame clones only, minus some. The sample shows roughly 300,000 clones, 80% to 95% of them seen only once. Sequenced sample: PBMCs or T cells enriched from blood (not recorded which). These receptor sequences come from a woman in her twenties or thirties who had recovered from COVID-19. The conserved cysteine and the conserved F or W are not part of the CDR3 here.

v_gene: TRBV6-2/TRBV6-3
CDR3aa: ASSSLAGVDEQF

v_gene: TRBV27
CDR3aa: ASWIQGAWAEAF

v_gene: TRBV7-2
CDR3aa: ASTHPGLAANIQY

v_gene: TRBV21-1
CDR3aa: ASSKSGGLHNSPLH

v_gene: TRBV18
CDR3aa: ASSPPSGYYNEQF

v_gene: TRBV7-9
CDR3aa: ASSSRLAGQETQY

v_gene: TRBV18
CDR3aa: ASSPSGRRDQQY

v_gene: TRBV5-1
CDR3aa: ASSPGLAGGDEQF

v_gene: TRBV5-5
CDR3aa: ASSPTGGYNEQF

v_gene: TRBV7-8
CDR3aa: ASSLDGQKNQPQH

v_gene: TRBV5-1
CDR3aa: ASSLDGDQPQH

v_gene: TRBV27
CDR3aa: ASSFRDRVGEQY

v_gene: TRBV6-5
CDR3aa: ASSYSSGSNQPQH